Described below is a single T cell receptor beta chain sequence and its context. The data were taken from a study of blood T cell repertoires in COVID-19. Here immunoSEQ multiplex PCR was the method, and the copy in TCRdb shows in-frame clones only, minus some. The repertoire holds approximately 290,000 clones, 70% to 90% seen once, with roughly 4% in the top ten. The study drew participants aged roughly 18 to 95 years from approximately 25 US areas. Recovered status applied to Cohort 3 donors who had two consecutive negative PCRs. It also applied to those with clearance or with symptom resolution. The TCR originated in a woman in her twenties or thirties who had recovered from COVID-19. The specimen sequenced was PBMCs or T cells enriched from blood (not recorded which).

The CDR3 sequence is CASSPQGSTEAFF. The CDR3, as DNA: TGTGCCAGCAGCCCACAGGGTAGCACTGAAGCTTTCTTT. The V and J genes are TRBV6-5 and TRBJ1-1; a possible D gene is TRBD1 (6 bases). Deletions cut 6 bases from V and 4 bases from J, with 12 bases between. This CDR3 has 13 amino acids. Germline CDR1 and CDR2: MNHEY and SVGAGI.